The clone carrying this T cell receptor beta chain turned up a few times. Its antigen is currently unknown. One end of the junction is discordant with germline, which a read error may explain. They isolated at least 6 million PBMCs from each sample. Extraction yielded at least 5 micrograms of total RNA per sample. A second PCR of 7 to 11 cycles used a sample-barcoded 5' primer and a J-beta primer mix. Every single cDNA molecule received a tag from a template-switch adaptor with 12 random nucleotides. A single record per CDR3 protein comes from TCRdb applying MiXCR to the 5' RACE reads. The table records 850,000 to 1,000,000 distinct CDR3 sequences, roughly 48% of them present only once. The sample originates from a study of blood T cells in healthy people across ages. Study-level points and caveats: As age increased, TCR beta diversity per million T cells fell in a roughly linear fashion.

Sequences were obtained from blood. The sequence derives from a man aged 25 to 40 in good health.

In DNA, the CDR3 is TGTGCCTGCAGTCTCCGAGCGGGGACCTACAATGAGCAGTTCTTC. It translates to CACSLRAGTYNEQFF. The V call is TRBV6-2 or TRBV6-3, the J call TRBJ2-1; 7 bases agree with TRBD2. The length of the CDR3 is 15 residues. The germline CDR1 and CDR2 sequences are MNHEY and SVGEGT.